This T cell receptor (beta chain) was sequenced for a study of breast tumors, draining lymph nodes, adjacent tissues. Findings and caveats of the study: Data fit most tumor T cells coming from lymph node, expanding in tumor. The lymph node origin of tumor T cells was framed as consistent with a hypothesis, not demonstrated. Luminal-like breast cancer showed significantly greater tumor-nontumor repertoire similarity than basal-like breast cancer did. Tumor TCR diversity was below lymph nodes but above nontumor tissue.

The CDR3 runs 13 residues. Germline V gene lookup returns CDR1 SGHTS and CDR2 YDEGEE. Each CDR3 protein is one row after TCRdb ran MiXCR on the multiplex PCR reads. The sample lists around 150,000 distinct CDR3 sequences, 20% to 25% occurring once. The sample holds a few counts of this clonotype. Antigen unknown. An end of the junction differs from the germline gene, which may be a read error. Samples came from axillary lymph nodes draining the breast cancer. This chain joins TRBV5-8 and TRBJ2-7; the match to TRBD1 covers 8 bases. The receptor comes from a female donor with breast cancer. Some clones in this sample may be carry-over from other donors' samples. Material: axillary lymph node tissue. CDR3 amino acids: CASNLTGEGQQYF. The DNA of the CDR3 is TGTGCCAGCAACTTGACAGGGGAAGGACAGCAGTACTTC.